The rows below give T cell receptor beta chains drawn from one sample of a study of tumor-infiltrating lymphocytes in primary liver carcinoma. TCRdb reprocessed the multiplex PCR reads via MiXCR and lists one record per CDR3 protein. The sample yields about 190,000 distinct CDR3 sequences, around 85% seen once. Sequencing used tumor tissue from primary liver carcinoma. The receptors derive from a man aged 40-49 years with primary liver carcinoma and hepatitis B virus infection. CDR3s include the opening cysteine and the closing phenylalanine or tryptophan. The D gene is left open where the match is weak. Clone size is shown for a subset of rows, as once, few, many or a class of expanded clone.

v_gene	abundance	j_gene	d_gene	CDR3nt	CDR3aa
TRBV4-1	.	TRBJ1-2	.	TGCGCCAACTGCCAAGTCTCGATGGCGAACCTCTATGGATACACCTTC	CANCQVSMANLYGYTF
TRBV30	.	TRBJ2-1	TRBD2	TGTGCCTGGAAAGCGGTTGACCTATGGGGGGGTGAGCAGTTCTTC	CAWKAVDLWGGEQFF
TRBV29-1	.	TRBJ2-4	.	TGCAGCGTTGATGATGCCAGGGTGGCCAAAAACATTCAGTACTTC	CSVDDARVAKNIQYF
TRBV20-1	few	TRBJ2-7	TRBD2	TGCAGTTCCTCGGGGGAGCGGGAGTCCGGCGAGCAGTACTTC	CSSSGERESGEQYF
TRBV29-1	.	TRBJ2-7	TRBD1	TGCAGCGTTTCGTGGACAGGACCCTACAAGCATTACTTC	CSVSWTGPYKHYF
TRBV12-3/TRBV12-4	.	TRBJ2-3	.	TGTGCCAGCAGTTTAAGGCCTGGGAGTAGCGATGATACGCAGTATTTT	CASSLRPGSSDDTQYF
TRBV6-1	.	TRBJ1-5	.	TGTACCAGCAGTGAGGTGAGGGAAAAGGCGCACCAGCATTTT	CTSSEVREKAHQHF
TRBV5-1	.	TRBJ2-7	.	TGCACCAGCAGCTTCACAGGGTTAAAATCCTACGAGCAGTACTTC	CTSSFTGLKSYEQYF
TRBV6-1	.	TRBJ2-1	.	TGTGTCAGCAGTGAAGCACAAGGTAGCTTCTCGTACAATGAGCAGTTCTTC	CVSSEAQGSFSYNEQFF
TRBV5-4	.	TRBJ2-5	.	TGTGCCAGCAGCCATCAGGGGGGGACCCAGTATTTC	CASSHQGGTQYF
TRBV11-2	.	TRBJ2-6	.	TGTGCCAGCAACATGGGGGGAGACAAGGGCATTTCCCTCTCTGGGGCCGACGTCCTGACTTTC	CASNMGGDKGISLSGADVLTF
TRBV5-1	.	TRBJ2-6	.	TGCCCCAGCAGCCCGGCAGGGGCTATGGGGGCCAACGTCTTGACTTTC	CPSSPAGAMGANVLTF
TRBV7-8	many	TRBJ2-7	.	TGTGCCAGCAGCCTAGCCCGACGGGGGATTCACTACGAGCAGTACTTC	CASSLARRGIHYEQYF
TRBV29-1	.	TRBJ2-7	.	TGCAGCCCCGGGGTAGGAACATCCTACGAGCAGTACTTC	CSPGVGTSYEQYF
TRBV11-2	.	TRBJ2-5	.	TGTACCAGTAGTCGTTGGACTGATCCCGCGGAGACCCAGTACTTC	CTSSRWTDPAETQYF
TRBV29-1	.	TRBJ1-2	.	TGCAACATTGGGACACCAACAGGAACTCAAGTGGCTAACTATGACTACACCTTC	CNIGTPTGTQVANYDYTF
TRBV6-2/TRBV6-3	.	TRBJ1-5	.	TGTGCCAGCGGTTCGAAAGGGTTCAATCAGCCCCAGCATTTT	CASGSKGFNQPQHF
TRBV5-1	.	TRBJ2-1	TRBD2	TGCGCCAGCAGCTTCTCATCCGGACTAGCGTCCCACAATGAGCAGTTCTTC	CASSFSSGLASHNEQFF
TRBV29-1	.	TRBJ2-2	TRBD1	TGCAGCGTTGAGACAGGGCCAAACACCGGGGAGCTATTTTTT	CSVETGPNTGELFF
TRBV4-3	.	TRBJ2-1	.	TGCGCCAGCAGCCAGGACCCTACGGGAGCCAATGAGCACTTCTTC	CASSQDPTGANEHFF
TRBV4-3	.	TRBJ2-7	TRBD1	TGCGCGAGCAGCCATTCCGGGACAGGGGAGTCCTACGAGCAGCACTTC	CASSHSGTGESYEQHF
TRBV28	.	TRBJ2-5	.	TGTGCCAGCAGTTTATATACAGGGTCGGGGTACGGGACCCAGTACTTC	CASSLYTGSGYGTQYF
TRBV4-3	.	TRBJ2-1	.	TGTGCCAGCGGTCAAGATCCCTACTCAGAATACAATGAGCAGTTCTTC	CASGQDPYSEYNEQFF
TRBV4-3	.	TRBJ2-3	.	TGCGCCAACAGTCACCGGGGGCCCCCCCACACAGATACGCAGAATTTT	CANSHRGPPHTDTQNF
TRBV6-1	.	TRBJ2-7	.	TGTGCCAGCAGTATACAGCGGAGATCCTACGAGCAGTACTTC	CASSIQRRSYEQYF
TRBV6-5	.	TRBJ2-7	.	TGTGCCAGCAATTACGGAGGCAGGGGACATACCTACGAGCAGTATTTC	CASNYGGRGHTYEQYF
TRBV19	.	TRBJ2-7	TRBD1	TGTGCCAAAGAGGACAGGGAAGGCGAGGAGCAGTACTTC	CAKEDREGEEQYF
TRBV29-1	.	TRBJ2-7	.	TGCAGCATCCGTGCGCCATCTAATCCCGAGCAGTACTTC	CSIRAPSNPEQYF
TRBV28	.	TRBJ2-5	.	TGTGCCAGCAGTTCCAGGGGGGAGACCGAGTACTTC	CASSSRGETEYF
TRBV5-5	.	TRBJ2-1	TRBD2	TGTGCCAGCAGGGGGGGACTAGCGGGAGAAAATGAGCAGTTCTTC	CASRGGLAGENEQFF
TRBV11-1	once	TRBJ2-7	.	TGTGCCTGCAGCTTAACGGGATCGGGAGAATATGAGCAATACTTC	CACSLTGSGEYEQYF
TRBV6-5	.	TRBJ2-1	TRBD2	TGTGCCTGCGCCAATCTAGCGGGCGGGGATGAGCAGTTCTTC	CACANLAGGDEQFF
TRBV4-2	.	TRBJ1-6	TRBD1	TGTGCCAGCAGACCCGCCGGGACAGGGACTGCGAGCTCCTATAATTCACCCCTCCAATTT	CASRPAGTGTASSYNSPLQF
TRBV28	once	TRBJ1-6	TRBD1	TGTGCCAGTCAACCCGGGACAGGGGACGAGGTGGAGAATTCACACCTCCACTTT	CASQPGTGDEVENSHLHF
TRBV29-1	once	TRBJ2-1	.	TGCAACACCTTCAGAGGGTACTATGAGCAGTTCTTC	CNTFRGYYEQFF
TRBV12-5	.	TRBJ2-1	.	TGTGCTAGTGGTCTCCATGGGGGTGAGGAGTTCTTC	CASGLHGGEEFF
TRBV11-2	.	TRBJ2-3	.	TGTGCCAACACCTTAAGTTTAGATATGCAGTATTTT	CANTLSLDMQYF
TRBV11-2	.	TRBJ2-7	TRBD1	TGTGCCAGCAGCCTACGATTGACAGGGGAAGACGAGCGGTACTTC	CASSLRLTGEDERYF
TRBV4-1	.	TRBJ1-2	.	TGCGCCAGCACCCAAGTGGGGGGCAATGTCTATGGCTACACCTTC	CASTQVGGNVYGYTF
TRBV7-2	.	TRBJ2-5	.	TGTGCCAGCAAGGAGGGCGGCCAAGAGACCCAGTACTTC	CASKEGGQETQYF
TRBV29-1	.	TRBJ1-5	.	TGCAGCGTGCAGGTAGGGGAAGGCCAGCCCCAGCATTTT	CSVQVGEGQPQHF
TRBV6-1	.	TRBJ2-1	.	TGTGCCAGCGGGAGCGTCAGGGGGGATGAGCAGTTCTTC	CASGSVRGDEQFF
TRBV12-3/TRBV12-4	.	TRBJ2-5	TRBD2	TGTGCCAGCAATTCAGGCGGGGGTGAGTCCTACGAGCATTACTTC	CASNSGGGESYEHYF
TRBV29-1	.	TRBJ2-2	TRBD2	TGCAGCGTTGAAGCCGGGACTAGCAGGATAACCGGGGAGCTATTTTTT	CSVEAGTSRITGELFF
TRBV29-1	.	TRBJ2-2	.	TGCAGCGTTCCGAGCCCAGGGGACGCGAAAACCGGGGAGCTGTTTTTT	CSVPSPGDAKTGELFF
TRBV6-1	.	TRBJ2-3	TRBD2	TGCGCCAGCGGACTAGCGGGAGAAACATATACACAGTTTTTT	CASGLAGETYTQFF
TRBV29-1	.	TRBJ2-2	.	TGCAGCGCTCTTACTAACAGGGCGAACACCGGGAAGCTGTTTTTT	CSALTNRANTGKLFF
TRBV4-2	.	TRBJ2-3	.	TGTGCCAGCAGCCAAGATTTAAGGCCGAATACGCCGTATTTT	CASSQDLRPNTPYF
TRBV5-1	.	TRBJ2-3	.	TGCGCCAGGAATCCCTGGGACGGAGATACGTACTATTTT	CARNPWDGDTYYF
TRBV11-2	.	TRBJ1-5	.	TGTGCCAGCAGCCGATCGCCGAGACTAGCAGGAAAGAGGACAGATACGCAGCATTTT	CASSRSPRLAGKRTDTQHF
TRBV6-6	.	TRBJ2-7	TRBD2	TGTGCCAGCAGTTCAACTAGCGGGAGTTCCTACAAGCAGTACTTC	CASSSTSGSSYKQYF
TRBV6-5	.	TRBJ2-1	.	TGTACCAGCAGTCAACGAGAGGGGGGTGAGCAGTTCTTC	CTSSQREGGEQFF
TRBV11-1	.	TRBJ2-7	.	TGTGCCAGCAGCATCGGGTCAGGGCTCTACGAGCACTACTTC	CASSIGSGLYEHYF
TRBV2	.	TRBJ2-3	TRBD2	TGTGCCAGTGGGGGACTAGCGGTCGCAGATACGCAGTATTTT	CASGGLAVADTQYF